This TCR beta chain derives from a study of blood T cells in healthy people across ages. With a J-beta primer mix and a sample-barcoded 5' primer, a second PCR ran 7 to 11 cycles. One entry per CDR3 protein results from TCRdb running MiXCR on the 5' RACE reads. Of approximately 900,000 distinct CDR3 sequences in the sample, almost 30% were seen once. The V gene end was trimmed by 1 base and the J gene end by 0 bases; junction bases not matched to a gene: 8. This CDR3 region has 17 residues. Germline V gene data show CDR1 as MNHEY and CDR2 as SMNVEV (reference sequence). This sample was shared with a second study, whose subject was T cells of mothers and their children. That paper adds: No persistent microchimeric T cell clones were detected.

The chain has TRBV27 and TRBJ1-1, with 7 positions matching TRBD1. Sequences were obtained from blood. This sequence was found in a woman aged 40-49 years in good health. The CDR3 region is CASSLFAGTDLNTEAFF. The CDR3 DNA sequence: TGTGCCAGCAGTTTATTTGCCGGGACAGATTTGAACACTGAAGCTTTCTTT.